This T cell receptor (beta chain) comes out of a study of blood T cell repertoires in COVID-19. About the study: Donors in the United States, Italy and Spain gave samples during acute or convalescent COVID-19.

Trimming took 6 bases from V and 2 from J, leaving 13 bases between them. Germline assignment: CDR1 SQVTM and CDR2 ANQGSEA. The CDR3 loop spans 13 amino acids. Original processing methods: Amplification of reference gene primers was used by the study to estimate nucleated cell counts. Produced via immunoSEQ multiplex PCR; TCRdb's table is partial and in-frame only. The V and J calls and the clone size are those of that table, but D and trimming were determined from the DNA. The top ten hold about 1.3% of the sample, which has some 69,000 clones, roughly nine tenths seen once. This sequence joins TRBV29-1 and TRBJ1-1; the D gene is possibly TRBD1 (5 bases). The origin of this receptor is a man in his sixties with acute or convalescent COVID-19. The source material was peripheral blood. CDR3 in amino acids: CSVLGVFNTEAFF. As DNA, the CDR3 is TGCAGCGTGCTAGGGGTTTTCAACACTGAAGCTTTCTTT.